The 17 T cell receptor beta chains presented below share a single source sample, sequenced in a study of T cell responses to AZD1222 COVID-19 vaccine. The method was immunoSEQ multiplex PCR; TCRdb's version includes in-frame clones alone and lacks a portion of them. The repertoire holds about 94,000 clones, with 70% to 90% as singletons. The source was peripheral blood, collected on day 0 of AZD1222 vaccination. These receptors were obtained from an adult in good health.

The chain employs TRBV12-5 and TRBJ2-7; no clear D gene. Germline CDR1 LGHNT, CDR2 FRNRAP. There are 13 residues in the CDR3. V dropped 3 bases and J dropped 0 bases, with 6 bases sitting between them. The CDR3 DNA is TGTGCTAGTGGTTTTGTTGGCTCCTACGAGCAGTACTTC. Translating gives CASGFVGSYEQYF.

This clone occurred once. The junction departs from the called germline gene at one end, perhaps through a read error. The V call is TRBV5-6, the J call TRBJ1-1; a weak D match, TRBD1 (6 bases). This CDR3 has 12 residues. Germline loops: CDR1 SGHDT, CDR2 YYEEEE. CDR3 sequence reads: CASSLGVRDTTF. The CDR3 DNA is TGTGCCAGCAGCTTGGGGGTCCGGGACACTACATTT.

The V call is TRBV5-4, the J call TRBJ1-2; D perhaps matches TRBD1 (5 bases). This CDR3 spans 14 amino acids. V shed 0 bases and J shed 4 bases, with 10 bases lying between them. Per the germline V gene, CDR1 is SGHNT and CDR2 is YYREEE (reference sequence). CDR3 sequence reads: CASSLGARAYGYTF. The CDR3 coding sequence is TGTGCCAGCAGCTTGGGGGCCAGGGCCTATGGCTACACCTTC.

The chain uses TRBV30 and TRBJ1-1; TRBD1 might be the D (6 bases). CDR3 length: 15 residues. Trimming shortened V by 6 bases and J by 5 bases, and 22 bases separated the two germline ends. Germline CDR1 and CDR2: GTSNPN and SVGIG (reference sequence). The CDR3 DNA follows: TGTGCCTGCTCTAGCGTGGTCCAGGGGATGACTGAAGCTTTCTTT. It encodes CACSSVVQGMTEAFF.

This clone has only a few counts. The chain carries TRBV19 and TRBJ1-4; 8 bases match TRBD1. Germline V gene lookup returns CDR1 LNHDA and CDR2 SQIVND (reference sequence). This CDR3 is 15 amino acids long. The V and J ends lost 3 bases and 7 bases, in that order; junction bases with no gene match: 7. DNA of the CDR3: TGTGCCAGTAGTATCCGACAGGGGATGGTTGAAAAACTGTTTTTT. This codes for CASSIRQGMVEKLFF.

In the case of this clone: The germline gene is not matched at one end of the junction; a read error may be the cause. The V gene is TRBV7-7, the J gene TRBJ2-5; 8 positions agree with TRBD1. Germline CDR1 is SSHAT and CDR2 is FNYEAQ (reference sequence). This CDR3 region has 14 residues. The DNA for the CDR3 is TGTGCTAGCAGCTCACGACAGGGGCACGAGACCCAGTACTTC. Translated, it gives CASSSRQGHETQYF.

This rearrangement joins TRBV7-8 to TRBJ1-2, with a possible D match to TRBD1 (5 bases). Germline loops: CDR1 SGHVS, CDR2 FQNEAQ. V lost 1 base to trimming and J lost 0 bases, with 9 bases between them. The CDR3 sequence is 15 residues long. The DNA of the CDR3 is TGTGCCAGCAGCTTAGACAGGCCGACTAACTATGGCTACACCTTC. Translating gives CASSLDRPTNYGYTF.

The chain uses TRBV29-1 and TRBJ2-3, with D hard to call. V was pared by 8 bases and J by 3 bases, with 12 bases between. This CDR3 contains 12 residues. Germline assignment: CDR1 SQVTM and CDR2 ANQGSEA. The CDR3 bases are TGCAGCTTCCGTGCAAGTACAGATACGCAGTATTTT. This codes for CSFRASTDTQYF.

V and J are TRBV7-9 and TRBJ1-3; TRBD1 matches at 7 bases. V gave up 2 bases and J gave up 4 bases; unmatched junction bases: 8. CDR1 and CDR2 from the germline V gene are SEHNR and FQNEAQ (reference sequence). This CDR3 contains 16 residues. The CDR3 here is CASSLPQGGLGNTIYF. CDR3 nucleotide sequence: TGTGCCAGCAGCTTACCCCAGGGGGGACTCGGAAACACCATATATTTT. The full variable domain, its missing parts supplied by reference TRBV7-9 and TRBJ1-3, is DTGVSQNPRHKITKRGQNVTFRCDPISEHNRLYWYRQTLGQGPEFLTYFQNEAQLEKSRLLSDRFSAERPKGSFSTLEIQRTEQGDSAMYLCASSLPQGGLGNTIYFGEGSWLTVV.

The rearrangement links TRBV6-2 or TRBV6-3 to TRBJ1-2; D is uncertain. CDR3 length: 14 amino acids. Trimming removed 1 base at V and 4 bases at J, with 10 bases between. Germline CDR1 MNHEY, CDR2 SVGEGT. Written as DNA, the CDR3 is TGTGCCAGCAGTTACTTTTCCCAGAGCTATGGCTACACCTTC. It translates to CASSYFSQSYGYTF.

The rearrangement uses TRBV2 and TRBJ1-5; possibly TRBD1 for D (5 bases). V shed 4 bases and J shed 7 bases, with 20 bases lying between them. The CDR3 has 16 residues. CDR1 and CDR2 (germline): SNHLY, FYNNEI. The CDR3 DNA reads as TGTGCCAGCAGTGGGGCTGGGGCCCGCACGCAACAGCCCCAGCATTTT. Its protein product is CASSGAGARTQQPQHF.

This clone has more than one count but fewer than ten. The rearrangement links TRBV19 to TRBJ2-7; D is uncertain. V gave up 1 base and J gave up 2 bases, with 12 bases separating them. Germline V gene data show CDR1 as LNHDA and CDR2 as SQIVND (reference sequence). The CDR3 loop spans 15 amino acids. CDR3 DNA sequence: TGTGCCAGTAGTATAGCCTCGAAGGGAACCTACGAGCAGTACTTC. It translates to CASSIASKGTYEQYF.

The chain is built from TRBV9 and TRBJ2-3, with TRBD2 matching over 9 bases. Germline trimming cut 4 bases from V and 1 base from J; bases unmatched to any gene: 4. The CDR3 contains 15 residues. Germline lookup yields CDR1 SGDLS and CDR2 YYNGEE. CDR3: CASSPASGGTDTQYF. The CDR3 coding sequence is TGTGCCAGCAGCCCTGCTAGCGGGGGCACAGATACGCAGTATTTT.

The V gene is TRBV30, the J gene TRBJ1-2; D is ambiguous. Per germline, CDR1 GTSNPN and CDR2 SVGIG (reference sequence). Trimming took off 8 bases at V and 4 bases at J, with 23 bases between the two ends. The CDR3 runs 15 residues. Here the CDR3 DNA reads TGTGCCCGGGAGGGAGAATCGGACGCCGCCTATGGCTACACCTTC. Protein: CAREGESDAAYGYTF.

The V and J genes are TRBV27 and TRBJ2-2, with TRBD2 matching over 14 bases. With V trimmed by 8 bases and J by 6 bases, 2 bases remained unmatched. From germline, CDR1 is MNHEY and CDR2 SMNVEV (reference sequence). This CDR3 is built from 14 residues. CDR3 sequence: CASRLAGGPGELFF. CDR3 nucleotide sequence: TGTGCCAGCCGACTAGCGGGGGGGCCCGGGGAGCTGTTTTTT.

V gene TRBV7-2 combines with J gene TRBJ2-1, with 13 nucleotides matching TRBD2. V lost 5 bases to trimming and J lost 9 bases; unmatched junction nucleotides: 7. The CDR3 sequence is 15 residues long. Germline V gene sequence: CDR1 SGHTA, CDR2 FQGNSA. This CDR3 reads CASSPLAGGLVEQFF. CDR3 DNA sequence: TGTGCCAGCAGCCCACTAGCGGGGGGGCTGGTTGAGCAGTTCTTC.

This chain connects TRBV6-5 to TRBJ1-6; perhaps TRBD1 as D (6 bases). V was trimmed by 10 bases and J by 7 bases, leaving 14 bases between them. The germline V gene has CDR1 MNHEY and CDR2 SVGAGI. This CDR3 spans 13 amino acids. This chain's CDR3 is CATLGQLNSPLHF. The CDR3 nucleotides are TGTGCCACGTTGGGACAACTAAATTCACCCCTCCACTTT.